This passage covers 19 T cell receptor beta chains from one sample sequenced in a study of blood T cell repertoires in COVID-19. Profiled with immunoSEQ multiplex PCR; TCRdb holds only in-frame clones, not every one. This table has 300,000 to 350,000 clones, 65% to 90% appearing once. What was sequenced was PBMCs or T cells enriched from blood (not recorded which). The receptor source for this set is a woman in her thirties or forties with acute COVID-19.

The V and J genes are TRBV29-1 and TRBJ1-3, with D hard to call. Trimming removed 5 bases at V and 0 bases at J, with 11 bases between. Germline CDR1 and CDR2: SQVTM and ANQGSEA. The CDR3 extends over 14 amino acids. CDR3 residues: CSVSKARSGNTIYF. CDR3 DNA: TGCAGCGTTTCGAAAGCTCGCTCTGGAAACACCATATATTTT.

The chain carries TRBV11-1 and TRBJ2-1; 7 bases are shared with TRBD1. The CDR3 totals 12 residues. CDR1 and CDR2 from the germline V gene are SGHAT and FQDESV (reference sequence). With 5 bases clipped from V and 10 bases from J, the junction kept 5 bases outside the gene matches. This CDR3 is CASSRGQREQFF. In DNA form, the CDR3 reads TGTGCCAGCAGCCGGGGACAGAGGGAGCAGTTCTTC.

This clone occurred a few times. V and J are TRBV5-1 and TRBJ2-7, with a tentative D call TRBD2 (7 bases). Germline values: CDR1 SGHRS, CDR2 YFSETQ. There are 14 residues in the CDR3. The CDR3 DNA reads TGCGCGACTGGTAGGGGGGGCGCCGGGTACGAGCAGTACTTC. This encodes CATGRGGAGYEQYF. Full variable domain (outside the CDR3, taken from reference TRBV5-1 and TRBJ2-7): KAGVTQTPRYLIKTRGQQVTLSCSPISGHRSVSWYQQTPGQGLQFLFEYFSETQRNKGNFPGRFSGRQFSNSRSEMNVSTLELGDSALYLCATGRGGAGYEQYFGPGTRLTVT.

CDR3 DNA: TGTGCCAGTAGTATGCGCCCCTCCGCGTCGGTTGCAACTAATGAAAAACTGTTTTTT. Translated, it gives CASSMRPSASVATNEKLFF. The rearrangement joins TRBV19 to TRBJ1-4; D not resolved. Germline lookup yields CDR1 LNHDA and CDR2 SQIVND (reference sequence). The CDR3 sequence is 19 residues long. With 3 bases removed from V and 0 bases from J, the gap between germline ends came to 20 bases. Full variable domain (rest looked up from reference TRBV19 and TRBJ1-4): DGGITQSPKYLFRKEGQNVTLSCEQNLNHDAMYWYRQDPGQGLRLIYYSQIVNDFQKGDIAEGYSVSREKKESFPLTVTSAQKNPTAFYLCASSMRPSASVATNEKLFFGSGTQLSVL.

This chain uses TRBV7-2 with TRBJ1-1, with 9 bases fitting TRBD1. CDR1 is SGHTA, CDR2 FQGNSA, per germline. V gave up 0 bases and J gave up 10 bases; unmatched junction bases: 6. This CDR3 has 14 residues. DNA of the CDR3: TGTGCCAGCAGCTTAGCGGGACAGGGTGAGGGAGCTTTCTTT. This gives the protein CASSLAGQGEGAFF.

CDR3 region: CAISALDRSDSGNTIYF. The DNA for the CDR3 is TGTGCCATCAGTGCGTTGGACAGATCCGACTCTGGAAACACCATATATTTT. This chain joins TRBV10-3 and TRBJ1-3; weak D call: TRBD1 (6 bases). The CDR3 is 17 amino acids. CDR1 is ENHRY and CDR2 is SYGVKD in the germline V gene. The ends were cut back, 4 bases at V and 0 bases at J, with 16 bases in the middle.

A few counts support this clone. The V call is TRBV2, the J call TRBJ1-6; D is possibly TRBD1 (5 bases). CDR1 is SNHLY and CDR2 is FYNNEI in the germline V gene. Trimming cost V 8 bases and J 1 base, with 12 bases left between them. The CDR3 runs to 15 residues. The CDR3 nucleotides are TGTGCCAGCGTCTGGGGGGTGTCCTATAATTCACCCCTCCACTTT. This sequence encodes CASVWGVSYNSPLHF.

DNA for the CDR3: TGTGCCAGCAAAACAGGGGGCTCTGGGGCCAACGTCCTGACTTTC. Its protein is CASKTGGSGANVLTF. The chain joins TRBV28 to TRBJ2-6; TRBD1 matches 8 bases. The CDR3 covers 15 residues. CDR1 MDHEN and CDR2 SYDVKM come from the germline V gene. Trimming took 7 bases from V and 0 from J; bases not matched to a gene: 2.

The V and J genes are TRBV4-3 and TRBJ2-5; TRBD1 matches at 9 bases. There are 15 residues in the CDR3. Unmatched junction bases numbered 7, after V lost 8 bases and J lost 0 bases. The germline V gene has CDR1 LGHNA and CDR2 YSLEER. CDR3 in amino acids: CASSTGQGNQETQYF. The CDR3 bases are TGCGCCAGCTCGACTGGACAGGGGAACCAAGAGACCCAGTACTTC.

The chain employs TRBV24-1 and TRBJ2-1; D is unclear. This CDR3 region has 14 residues. Per the germline V gene, CDR1 is KGHDR and CDR2 is SFDVKD. The germline V and J ends were trimmed by 4 bases and 9 bases, with 15 bases remaining between them. The CDR3 region has the DNA TGTGCCACCAGTGAGCGCTCTCTACTGTCTGAGCAGTTCTTC. Its protein product is CATSERSLLSEQFF.

The rearrangement links TRBV14 to TRBJ2-1; possible D gene TRBD2, 6 bases. The length of the CDR3 is 13 residues. Germline assignment: CDR1 SGHDN and CDR2 FVKESK. Trimming took 0 bases from V and 9 from J, leaving 9 bases between them. The CDR3 loop reads CASSQDLSGEQFF. CDR3 sequence (DNA): TGTGCCAGCAGCCAAGATCTTAGCGGTGAGCAGTTCTTC.

This chain connects TRBV14 to TRBJ1-6, with D possibly TRBD1 on 5 matching bases. This CDR3 comprises 16 residues. Germline V gene data show CDR1 as SGHDN and CDR2 as FVKESK. The V end was cut by 1 base, the J end by 9 bases, with 16 bases between. The DNA of the CDR3 is TGTGCCAGCAGCCAAGGTGCGGGGGGGTTGATTTCACCCCTCCACTTT. It codes for CASSQGAGGLISPLHF.

This clone is a singleton in its sample. The gene calls are TRBV5-1 and TRBJ2-7; D unresolved. The CDR3 loop spans 13 amino acids. V lost 0 bases and J lost 2, with 6 bases in between. Germline V gene sequence: CDR1 SGHRS, CDR2 YFSETQ. This CDR3 reads CASSLAETYEQYF. DNA for the CDR3: TGCGCCAGCAGCTTGGCGGAGACCTACGAGCAGTACTTC.

The V gene is TRBV23-1, the J gene TRBJ2-7; 10 bases align to TRBD2. TRBV23-1 is an ORF for which the function is uncertain. The CDR3 runs 14 residues. Trimming removed 7 bases from V and 6 bases from J; junction bases left unmatched: 9. CDR3 sequence: CASTHLAGVGEQYF. Here the CDR3 DNA reads TGCGCCAGCACCCATCTAGCGGGAGTAGGCGAGCAGTACTTC.

This chain connects TRBV7-2 to TRBJ2-2; a possible D gene is TRBD2 (5 bases). This CDR3 region has 15 residues. The germline V gene has CDR1 SGHTA and CDR2 FQGNSA. Trimming removed 0 bases from V and 3 bases from J, with 8 bases in between. The CDR3, as DNA: TGTGCCAGCAGCTTAGCAAGGACTTACACCGGGGAGCTGTTTTTT. Translation: CASSLARTYTGELFF.

The chain combines TRBV4-2 with TRBJ2-1, with 10 bases identical to TRBD2. Trimming removed 4 bases from V and 4 bases from J; junction bases left unmatched: 10. The CDR3 covers 17 residues. The germline V gene encodes CDR1 LGHNA and CDR2 YNFKEQ. The CDR3 here is CASSRGSLAGIYNEQFF. CDR3 in DNA: TGTGCCAGCAGCCGCGGATCACTAGCGGGGATATACAATGAGCAGTTCTTC.

A few counts support this clone. The rearrangement joins TRBV7-9 to TRBJ2-3, with a weak D call TRBD1 (6 bases). Germline V lookup: CDR1 SEHNR, CDR2 FQNEAQ (reference sequence). The V end was cut by 1 base, the J end by 2 bases, with 13 bases between. This CDR3 is 16 amino acids long. CDR3 region: CASSLEGTLITDTQYF. DNA of the CDR3: TGTGCCAGCAGCTTAGAGGGGACACTCATCACAGATACGCAGTATTTT.

The V and J genes are TRBV10-1 and TRBJ2-2; 9 bases align to TRBD2. This CDR3 is 18 amino acids long. Unmatched junction bases numbered 18, after V lost 7 bases and J lost 6 bases. Germline V lookup: CDR1 WNHNN, CDR2 SYGVQD (reference sequence). The CDR3 DNA is TGCGCCAGCAACGCTGGCGGGAGGGACATCTTAGCATCCGGGGAGCTGTTTTTT. Residues: CASNAGGRDILASGELFF.

The J gene is TRBJ1-2, the V gene TRBV5-6; D gene unclear. V was trimmed by 0 bases and J by 7 bases, leaving 19 bases between them. CDR3 length: 16 amino acids. The germline gives CDR1 SGHDT, CDR2 YYEEEE. The CDR3 region is CASSLVGGPRLSGYTF. DNA for the CDR3: TGTGCCAGCAGCTTGGTGGGCGGGCCGCGGCTCTCTGGCTACACCTTC.